A single sample is the source of the 18 T cell receptor beta chains below, sequenced in a study of blood T cell repertoires in COVID-19. The data were produced by immunoSEQ multiplex PCR, yet TCRdb's version contains in-frame clones alone and is incomplete. This table has roughly 100,000 clones, about 87% appearing once. The specimen was peripheral blood. These receptors were collected from a human donor in a cohort sampled during active COVID-19.

The CDR3 spells CASSIGTGGAGRNQPQHF. CDR3 sequence (DNA): TGCGCCAGCAGCATCGGGACAGGGGGCGCAGGGCGCAATCAGCCCCAGCATTTT. The genes are TRBV5-1 and TRBJ1-5; 12 bases match TRBD1. The CDR3 is made up of 18 amino acids. In germline, CDR1 is SGHRS, CDR2 YFSETQ. V trimming: 4 bases; J trimming: 2 bases; junction bases outside the gene matches: 10.

The chain couples TRBV3-1 (or the pseudogene TRBV3-2) to TRBJ2-3; 8 bases align to TRBD2. Germline CDR1 and CDR2: LGHDT and YNNKEL (reference sequence). CDR3 length equals 19 residues. V shed 0 bases, J shed 4 bases, and the junction held 15 bases outside the gene matches. CDR3: CASSQDAQRESVIPDTQYF. The CDR3 region has the DNA TGTGCCAGCAGCCAAGATGCCCAGCGGGAGAGTGTTATCCCAGATACGCAGTATTTT.

CDR3 amino acids: CASSQWTSGRRGETQYF. CDR3 nucleotides: TGTGCCAGCAGCCAATGGACTAGCGGTAGAAGGGGAGAGACCCAGTACTTC. The chain links TRBV27 to TRBJ2-5; 10 bases are shared with TRBD2. The V gene end was trimmed by 6 bases and the J gene end by 4 bases; junction bases not matched to a gene: 14. Germline loops: CDR1 MNHEY, CDR2 SMNVEV (reference sequence). This CDR3 spans 17 amino acids.

Only one count was recorded for this clone. V is TRBV9 and J is TRBJ2-7, with 16 bases aligning to TRBD2. Germline V gene data show CDR1 as SGDLS and CDR2 as YYNGEE. The ends lost 3 bases at V and 5 bases at J; junction bases unmatched: 2. The CDR3 is 15 residues long. The CDR3 loop reads CASSAGTSGRDEQYF. The CDR3 DNA is TGTGCCAGCAGCGCCGGGACTAGCGGGAGGGACGAGCAGTACTTC.

This rearrangement joins TRBV9 to TRBJ1-2; D is possibly TRBD1 (6 bases). The CDR3 consists of 13 residues. Trimming left V 3 bases short and J 8 bases short, with 14 bases between. Germline V gives CDR1 SGDLS, CDR2 YYNGEE. The CDR3: CASSGGGAQGYTF. The CDR3 DNA follows: TGTGCCAGCAGCGGGGGGGGCGCTCAGGGCTACACCTTC.

DNA for the CDR3: TGTGCCAGCAGCCCCGGGACACTTGGCAATGAGCAGTTCTTC. Protein sequence: CASSPGTLGNEQFF. The rearrangement joins TRBV7-2 to TRBJ2-1, with D tentatively TRBD1 (6 bases). V dropped 5 bases and J dropped 6 bases, with 14 bases sitting between them. Germline CDR1 reads SGHTA; CDR2 reads FQGNSA. This CDR3 spans 14 amino acids.

V and J are TRBV18 and TRBJ2-4, with D perhaps TRBD1 (6 bases). V lost 1 base to trimming and J lost 8 bases, with 15 bases between them. CDR1 and CDR2 from the germline V gene are KGHSH and LQKENI. The CDR3 covers 15 residues. CDR3 sequence (DNA): TGTGCCAGCTCACCACAGACAGGTTCTCAGGACATTCAGTACTTC. It codes for CASSPQTGSQDIQYF.

The chain has TRBV28 and TRBJ2-5, with 11 bases fitting TRBD2. This CDR3 has 16 amino acids. The V gene end was trimmed by 3 bases and the J gene end by 2 bases; junction bases not matched to a gene: 5. Germline CDR1 reads MDHEN; CDR2 reads SYDVKM. CDR3 sequence (DNA): TGTGCCAGCAGTTTTGGTCTAGCGGGAGGTCAAGAGACCCAGTACTTC. It yields the protein CASSFGLAGGQETQYF.

The J gene is TRBJ2-3, the V gene TRBV2; TRBD2 matches 10 bases. The V gene end was trimmed by 7 bases and the J gene end by 6 bases; junction bases not matched to a gene: 13. The CDR3 runs 16 residues. Germline CDR1 reads SNHLY; CDR2 reads FYNNEI. The CDR3: CASKETLAGELDTQYF. The CDR3 nucleotides are TGTGCCAGCAAAGAGACGCTAGCGGGGGAATTGGATACGCAGTATTTT.

V usage is TRBV18 and J usage is TRBJ2-1; a possible D gene is TRBD1 (5 bases). The CDR3 is 15 amino acids. Per the germline V gene, CDR1 is KGHSH and CDR2 is LQKENI. The V end was cut by 3 bases, the J end by 0 bases, with 9 bases between. CDR3: CASSPSRVSYNEQFF. CDR3 sequence (DNA): TGTGCCAGCTCACCGAGCAGGGTCTCCTACAATGAGCAGTTCTTC.

This chain connects TRBV11-3 to TRBJ1-2; 11 nucleotides align to TRBD1. CDR1 is SGHNT and CDR2 is YENEEA in the germline V gene. V lost 1 base, J lost 3 bases, and 10 bases stayed unmatched. The CDR3 covers 18 residues. The CDR3 sequence: CASSLGPGQGVLDYGYTF. The CDR3 coding sequence is TGTGCCAGCAGCTTAGGTCCGGGACAGGGGGTCCTTGACTATGGCTACACCTTC. Full variable domain (outside the CDR3, taken from reference TRBV11-3 and TRBJ1-2): EAGVVQSPRYKIIEKKQPVAFWCNPISGHNTLYWYLQNLGQGPELLIRYENEEAVDDSQLPKDRFSAERLKGVDSTLKIQPAELGDSAVYLCASSLGPGQGVLDYGYTFGSGTRLTVV.

The gene calls are TRBV5-1 and TRBJ2-5, with no clear D. Germline V lookup: CDR1 SGHRS, CDR2 YFSETQ. Trimming stripped 0 bases from V and 4 bases from J, with 10 bases between. The CDR3 contains 14 residues. CDR3 nucleotides: TGCGCCAGCAGCTTGGGACATCTTGGAGAGACCCAGTACTTC. Its protein is CASSLGHLGETQYF.

This clone was recorded once. The rearrangement joins TRBV5-4 to TRBJ2-7; 11 bases match TRBD2. After removal of 0 bases from V and 0 bases from J, the junction contained 8 bases not matched to a gene. This CDR3 region has 18 residues. CDR1 is SGHNT and CDR2 is YYREEE in the germline V gene (reference sequence). As DNA, the CDR3 is TGTGCCAGCAGCTTGGGGGCCTTAGCGGGAGGGAACTCCTACGAGCAGTACTTC. Amino acids: CASSLGALAGGNSYEQYF.

The CDR3 region is CASSYPYNEQFF. CDR3 bases: TGTGCCAGCAGTTACCCGTACAATGAGCAGTTCTTC. The gene calls are TRBV6-2 or TRBV6-3 and TRBJ2-1; D is uncertain. The V end lost 2 bases, the J end lost 4 bases, and 3 bases lay between the germline ends. Germline V gene sequence: CDR1 MNHEY, CDR2 SVGEGT. The CDR3 has 12 amino acids.

The chain carries TRBV6-5 and TRBJ2-2; 16 bases align to TRBD2. The J segment lost 5 bases and the V segment lost 9 bases, leaving 3 bases of the junction unmatched. This CDR3 region has 15 residues. Germline assignment: CDR1 MNHEY and CDR2 SVGAGI. The CDR3, as DNA: TGTGCCAGGGGACTAGCGGGAGGGGAAACCGGGGAGCTGTTTTTT. It is translated as CARGLAGGETGELFF.

The genes are TRBV24-1 and TRBJ1-5; 8 nucleotides align to TRBD1. The CDR3 length is 15 residues. Germline loops: CDR1 KGHDR, CDR2 SFDVKD. The J segment lost 5 bases and the V segment lost 3 bases, leaving 5 bases of the junction unmatched. CDR3 in amino acids: CATSDHDRGYQPQHF. CDR3 DNA sequence: TGTGCCACCAGTGATCACGACAGGGGATATCAGCCCCAGCATTTT.

The gene calls are TRBV5-1 and TRBJ1-1; the D gene is possibly TRBD1 (6 bases). The CDR3 contains 16 residues. The V gene lost 4 bases and the J gene lost 0 bases, with 16 bases spanning the gap. The germline CDR1 and CDR2 sequences are SGHRS and YFSETQ. The CDR3 loop is CASSPQGQLMNTEAFF. The CDR3, as DNA: TGCGCCAGCAGCCCACAAGGACAGCTCATGAACACTGAAGCTTTCTTT.

The gene calls are TRBV6-5 and TRBJ2-1; 7 bases are shared with TRBD2. The germline V gene has CDR1 MNHEY and CDR2 SVGAGI. J lost 0 bases, V lost 6 bases, and 5 bases had no gene match. The CDR3 runs to 15 residues. The CDR3 reads CASRIGTTSYNEQFF. The CDR3 DNA reads TGTGCCAGCAGGATCGGGACTACCTCCTACAATGAGCAGTTCTTC.